The 6 T cell receptor beta chains presented below share a single source sample, sequenced in a study of cytomegalovirus exposure and HLA in healthy donors. In the PCR, 60 Vbeta and 13 Jbeta primers were used. Repertoires were generated with immunoSEQ multiplex PCR, while TCRdb's copy carries only in-frame clones and drops some. The table lists fewer than 200,000 clones, around 78% of them singletons. Source material: PBMCs. These TCRs come from a female donor in good health and CMV-seronegative.

A single count supports this clone. The genes are TRBV4-3 and TRBJ2-2; perhaps TRBD1 as D (5 bases). This CDR3 region has 17 residues. The germline gives CDR1 LGHNA, CDR2 YSLEER. Trimming cost V 0 bases and J 2 bases, with 13 bases left between them. The CDR3 DNA is TGCGCCAGCAGCCAAGATAAGGCGACAGATAACACCGGGGAGCTGTTTTTT. It is translated as CASSQDKATDNTGELFF.

The chain is built from TRBV5-4 and TRBJ2-5; D unclear. The CDR3 extends over 11 amino acids. Germline CDR1 is SGHNT and CDR2 is YYREEE (reference sequence). Trimming took 2 bases from V and 5 from J, leaving 4 bases between them. CDR3 sequence reads: CASSFGETQYF. In nucleotides, the CDR3 is TGTGCCAGCAGCTTCGGGGAGACCCAGTACTTC.

This chain joins TRBV19 and TRBJ2-1, with TRBD2 matching 11 bases. The CDR3 loop spans 18 amino acids. V dropped 1 base and J dropped 2; count of bases not matched to a gene: 7. Germline V lookup: CDR1 LNHDA, CDR2 SQIVND (reference sequence). The CDR3 sequence: CASSIGQSLAGAYNEQFF. The CDR3 DNA follows: TGTGCCAGTAGTATAGGACAGTCACTAGCGGGGGCCTACAATGAGCAGTTCTTC.

This clone has a handful of counts. The chain joins TRBV7-2 to TRBJ1-2, with 9 bases fitting TRBD1. The CDR3 length is 15 residues. V lost 4 bases, J lost 1 base, and 4 bases stayed unmatched. The germline V gene encodes CDR1 SGHTA and CDR2 FQGNSA. The CDR3 loop reads CASSSGTGNNYGYTF. CDR3 nucleotide sequence: TGTGCCAGCAGCTCCGGGACAGGGAATAACTATGGCTACACCTTC.

This clone was recorded a few times. This sequence joins TRBV5-1 and TRBJ2-3; a possible D gene is TRBD1 (6 bases). Looked up from germline, CDR1 is SGHRS and CDR2 is YFSETQ. V lost 3 bases and J 5 bases, leaving 13 bases between the germline ends. This CDR3 region has 14 residues. The CDR3, as DNA: TGCGCCAGCAGCTGGTCACAGGGCCGAGATACGCAGTATTTT. Translating it yields CASSWSQGRDTQYF.

The table lists this clone with a count of one. The rearrangement links TRBV13 to TRBJ2-3, with no clear D. The CDR3 contains 12 residues. Germline assignment: CDR1 PRHDT and CDR2 FYEKMQ (reference sequence). V gave up 6 bases and J gave up 5 bases, with 9 bases separating them. DNA for the CDR3: TGTGCCAGCAGACTTAAGAGAGATACGCAGTATTTT. It encodes CASRLKRDTQYF.